One sample yielded the 24 T cell receptor beta chains listed below, sequenced in a study of blood T cell repertoires in COVID-19. This table comes from immunoSEQ multiplex PCR, and its TCRdb copy is limited to in-frame clones, with some not included. The data contain about 250,000 clones, 80% to 90% of them singletons. The sequencing input was PBMCs or T cells enriched from blood (not recorded which). Receptors originate from a woman under 30 who had recovered from COVID-19.

The rearrangement joins TRBV11-2 to TRBJ1-2, with 7 bases that match TRBD1. The V gene's germline CDR1 is SGHAT and CDR2 FQNNGV. CDR3 length: 15 residues. V lost 5 bases to trimming and J lost 2 bases; unmatched junction nucleotides: 8. CDR3 loop: CASSPQDRLNYGYTF. The CDR3 nucleotides read TGTGCCAGCAGCCCCCAGGACAGGTTGAACTATGGCTACACCTTC.

The J gene is TRBJ1-4, the V gene TRBV5-6; no reliable D call. Trimming cost V 1 base and J 5 bases, with 6 bases left between them. This CDR3 comprises 13 residues. Germline V gives CDR1 SGHDT, CDR2 YYEEEE. The DNA of the CDR3 is TGTGCCAGCAGCTTGAAGAGGAATGAAAAACTGTTTTTT. It encodes CASSLKRNEKLFF.

The rearrangement uses TRBV9 and TRBJ1-2, with no clear D. The V gene lost 4 bases and the J gene lost 6 bases, with 13 bases spanning the gap. CDR3 length: 13 residues. From germline, CDR1 is SGDLS and CDR2 YYNGEE. In DNA, the CDR3 is TGTGCCAGCAGCCGTGAGGGAAAGGATGGCTACACCTTC. Translation gives CASSREGKDGYTF.

This clone has just one count. The chain employs TRBV9 and TRBJ1-6, with TRBD1 identical over 7 bases. This CDR3 contains 17 residues. The V gene's germline CDR1 is SGDLS and CDR2 YYNGEE. J lost 5 bases, V lost 0 bases, and 8 bases had no gene match. In DNA form, the CDR3 reads TGTGCCAGCAGCGTAGAGGGCAGGGGGTCCCATAATTCACCCCTCCACTTT. Its protein product is CASSVEGRGSHNSPLHF.

The chain uses TRBV18 and TRBJ1-6; tentatively, D is TRBD1 (5 bases). The CDR3 sequence is 14 residues long. Trimming removed 2 bases at V and 5 bases at J, with 7 bases between. Germline assignment: CDR1 KGHSH and CDR2 LQKENI. Written as DNA, the CDR3 is TGTGCCAGCTCACCAGGGACTAATAATTCACCCCTCCACTTT. This translates into CASSPGTNNSPLHF. The variable domain in full, completed from reference TRBV18 and TRBJ1-6, reads NAGVMQNPRHLVRRRGQEARLRCSPMKGHSHVYWYRQLPEEGLKFMVYLQKENIIDESGMPKERFSAEFPKEGPSILRIQQVVRGDSAAYFCASSPGTNNSPLHFGNGTRLTVT.

This clone was found once. This chain connects TRBV27 to TRBJ1-5; 8 bases are shared with TRBD1. The trim removed 5 bases at V and 0 bases at J, leaving 9 bases unmatched. CDR3 size: 17 residues. CDR1 MNHEY and CDR2 SMNVEV come from the germline V gene (reference sequence). The CDR3 region is CASSRGTGPYSNQPQHF. Here the CDR3 DNA reads TGTGCCAGCAGTCGCGGGACAGGTCCTTATAGCAATCAGCCCCAGCATTTT.

V gene TRBV18 combines with J gene TRBJ2-5, with a weak D call TRBD2 (5 bases). CDR3 length equals 15 residues. Trimming pared 4 bases from V and 5 bases from J, leaving 17 bases between. Germline V gene sequence: CDR1 KGHSH, CDR2 LQKENI. CDR3 DNA sequence: TGTGCCAGCTCACAGCGGCCCACGGGCGGGGAGACCCAGTACTTC. This encodes CASSQRPTGGETQYF.

This sequence joins TRBV10-1 and TRBJ2-1, with a possible D match to TRBD2 (6 bases). V was trimmed by 3 bases and J by 1 base, leaving 13 bases between them. Germline V gene lookup returns CDR1 WNHNN and CDR2 SYGVQD (reference sequence). The CDR3 spans 16 residues. The DNA of the CDR3 is TGCGCCAGCAGTGATAGACGGCGGGGTTCCTACAATGAGCAGTTCTTC. It codes for CASSDRRRGSYNEQFF.

The chain links TRBV27 to TRBJ2-3; TRBD2 matches 8 bases. J gave up 0 bases and V 5 bases, and 7 bases lay outside the gene matches. Germline V lookup: CDR1 MNHEY, CDR2 SMNVEV (reference sequence). The CDR3 extends over 16 amino acids. In DNA form, the CDR3 reads TGTGCCAGCAGTCTCCGGACTAGCCCTAGCACAGATACGCAGTATTTT. It codes for CASSLRTSPSTDTQYF.

This clone was counted a single time. The rearrangement joins TRBV18 to TRBJ1-3; 11 nucleotides match TRBD1. Losses at the gene ends were 6 bases for V and 3 bases for J; bases not matched to a gene: 4. The CDR3 loop spans 15 amino acids. Germline CDR1 is KGHSH and CDR2 is LQKENI. CDR3 residues: CASSRDRGIGNTIYF. The CDR3 coding sequence is TGTGCCAGCTCGCGGGACAGGGGGATTGGAAACACCATATATTTT.

V and J are TRBV5-1 and TRBJ1-1; the D gene is possibly TRBD1 (5 bases). V was trimmed by 1 base and J by 10 bases, leaving 14 bases between them. From germline, CDR1 is SGHRS and CDR2 YFSETQ. CDR3 length: 13 amino acids. This chain's CDR3 is CASSLSQGIGAFF. For the CDR3, the DNA is TGCGCCAGCAGCTTGTCTCAGGGTATCGGAGCTTTCTTT. The complete variable domain, with remaining parts taken from reference TRBV5-1 and TRBJ1-1, reads KAGVTQTPRYLIKTRGQQVTLSCSPISGHRSVSWYQQTPGQGLQFLFEYFSETQRNKGNFPGRFSGRQFSNSRSEMNVSTLELGDSALYLCASSLSQGIGAFFGQGTRLTVV.

V is TRBV29-1 and J is TRBJ2-5, with 7 bases fitting TRBD2. This CDR3 spans 12 amino acids. V trimming: 5 bases; J trimming: 0 bases; junction bases outside the gene matches: 0. Germline V lookup: CDR1 SQVTM, CDR2 ANQGSEA. The CDR3 DNA sequence: TGCAGCGTTAGCGGGAACCAAGAGACCCAGTACTTC. Translating gives CSVSGNQETQYF.

The chain has TRBV6-5 and TRBJ1-2; 8 positions match TRBD1. The V gene end was trimmed by 7 bases and the J gene end by 8 bases; junction bases not matched to a gene: 6. In germline, CDR1 is MNHEY, CDR2 SVGAGI. The CDR3 spans 12 residues. The CDR3, as DNA: TGTGCCAGCATAGGACAGGGATTCGGCTACACCTTC. Its protein is CASIGQGFGYTF.

The J gene is TRBJ2-1, the V gene TRBV9; TRBD2 matches 12 bases. The CDR3 is 15 amino acids. Germline V gene lookup returns CDR1 SGDLS and CDR2 YYNGEE. J was trimmed by 7 bases and V by 3 bases; bases with no gene match: 5. For the CDR3, the DNA is TGTGCCAGCAGCGCTAGCGGGGGGGGCCTGAATGAGCAGTTCTTC. It codes for CASSASGGGLNEQFF. Full variable domain (outside the CDR3, taken from reference TRBV9 and TRBJ2-1): DSGVTQTPKHLITATGQRVTLRCSPRSGDLSVYWYQQSLDQGLQFLIQYYNGEERAKGNILERFSAQQFPDLHSELNLSSLELGDSALYFCASSASGGGLNEQFFGPGTRLTVL.

The chain combines TRBV28 with TRBJ1-1; tentative D call: TRBD1 (5 bases). Per germline, CDR1 MDHEN and CDR2 SYDVKM. The V and J ends lost 6 bases and 4 bases respectively, with 15 bases between them. The CDR3 is made up of 14 amino acids. This CDR3 reads CASSPWGGTTEAFF. CDR3 nucleotides: TGTGCCAGCAGCCCTTGGGGGGGTACCACTGAAGCTTTCTTT.

This chain uses TRBV4-1 with TRBJ2-1, with D maybe TRBD2 (6 bases). The length of the CDR3 is 15 residues. The germline V gene has CDR1 MGHRA and CDR2 YSYEKL. Between the trimmed V and J ends, which lost 0 bases and 10 bases, there was a span of 16 bases. CDR3 in DNA: TGCGCCAGCAGCCAAGAATGGAGGGATGGAGAGGAGCAGTTCTTC. Residues: CASSQEWRDGEEQFF.

The chain links TRBV5-1 to TRBJ1-3; no firm D call. Germline V CDR1 and CDR2: SGHRS, YFSETQ. The germline V and J ends were trimmed by 4 bases and 0 bases, with 14 bases remaining between them. The CDR3 contains 16 residues. CDR3 sequence reads: CASSPGLMDSGNTIYF. The CDR3 DNA sequence: TGCGCCAGCAGCCCCGGGTTGATGGACTCTGGAAACACCATATATTTT.

The chain is built from TRBV6-5 and TRBJ1-6; tentatively, D is TRBD1 (6 bases). CDR3 length equals 13 residues. Trimming removed 4 bases at V and 7 bases at J, with 8 bases between. CDR1 and CDR2 (germline): MNHEY, SVGAGI. CDR3 sequence reads: CASSWGTNSPLHF. CDR3 nucleotides: TGTGCCAGCAGTTGGGGGACAAATTCACCCCTCCACTTT.

The chain recombines TRBV5-1 with TRBJ1-2; 7 positions agree with TRBD1. The CDR3 contains 16 residues. Unmatched junction bases numbered 10, after V lost 2 bases and J lost 3 bases. CDR1 SGHRS and CDR2 YFSETQ come from the germline V gene. The CDR3 protein is CASSFQGERWDYGYTF. CDR3 in DNA: TGCGCCAGCAGCTTCCAGGGGGAGCGGTGGGACTATGGCTACACCTTC. Combining the CDR3 with reference TRBV5-1 and TRBJ1-2 gives the whole variable domain KAGVTQTPRYLIKTRGQQVTLSCSPISGHRSVSWYQQTPGQGLQFLFEYFSETQRNKGNFPGRFSGRQFSNSRSEMNVSTLELGDSALYLCASSFQGERWDYGYTFGSGTRLTVV.

V usage is TRBV28 and J usage is TRBJ2-3, with D possibly being TRBD1 (6 bases). V was shortened by 7 bases and J by 0 bases, with 23 bases between the two germline ends. CDR1 is MDHEN and CDR2 is SYDVKM in the germline V gene. This CDR3 contains 18 residues. In nucleotides, the CDR3 is TGTGCCAGCACCGCCCACACCGGTGGGGGCCTGAGCACAGATACGCAGTATTTT. Encoded protein: CASTAHTGGGLSTDTQYF.

The chain couples TRBV14 to TRBJ1-1; a possible D gene is TRBD1 (5 bases). The CDR3 length is 14 residues. Deletions cut 11 bases from V and 6 bases from J, with 22 bases between. CDR1 SGHDN and CDR2 FVKESK come from the germline V gene. CDR3 loop: CAFLLKGLGAEAFF. The CDR3 DNA sequence: TGTGCCTTCCTACTTAAGGGGCTTGGCGCTGAAGCTTTCTTT.

The chain couples TRBV28 to TRBJ1-2; TRBD1 aligns across 10 bases. V gave up 3 bases and J gave up 4 bases; unmatched junction bases: 5. Germline V gives CDR1 MDHEN, CDR2 SYDVKM. The CDR3 sequence is 15 residues long. CDR3 amino acids: CASSFRDRGAYGYTF. The CDR3 nucleotides are TGTGCCAGCAGTTTTAGGGACAGGGGCGCCTATGGCTACACCTTC.

V gene TRBV30 combines with J gene TRBJ1-5; unclear D gene. Between the trimmed V and J ends, which lost 3 bases and 4 bases, there was a span of 16 bases. This CDR3 spans 15 amino acids. The germline CDR1 and CDR2 sequences are GTSNPN and SVGIG (reference sequence). CDR3 nucleotide sequence: TGTGCCTGGAGCCGCACAAGGACTTCTAATCAGCCCCAGCATTTT. Its protein product is CAWSRTRTSNQPQHF.

The rearrangement uses TRBV19 and TRBJ2-1; 12 nucleotides match TRBD2. This CDR3 region has 18 residues. Germline V CDR1 and CDR2: LNHDA, SQIVND (reference sequence). The trim removed 7 bases at V and 8 bases at J, leaving 18 bases unmatched. CDR3 amino acids: CASKVSWYGLAGTHEQFF. CDR3 bases: TGTGCCAGTAAAGTGTCTTGGTATGGACTAGCGGGGACCCATGAGCAGTTCTTC. Full variable domain (outside the CDR3, taken from reference TRBV19 and TRBJ2-1): DGGITQSPKYLFRKEGQNVTLSCEQNLNHDAMYWYRQDPGQGLRLIYYSQIVNDFQKGDIAEGYSVSREKKESFPLTVTSAQKNPTAFYLCASKVSWYGLAGTHEQFFGPGTRLTVL.